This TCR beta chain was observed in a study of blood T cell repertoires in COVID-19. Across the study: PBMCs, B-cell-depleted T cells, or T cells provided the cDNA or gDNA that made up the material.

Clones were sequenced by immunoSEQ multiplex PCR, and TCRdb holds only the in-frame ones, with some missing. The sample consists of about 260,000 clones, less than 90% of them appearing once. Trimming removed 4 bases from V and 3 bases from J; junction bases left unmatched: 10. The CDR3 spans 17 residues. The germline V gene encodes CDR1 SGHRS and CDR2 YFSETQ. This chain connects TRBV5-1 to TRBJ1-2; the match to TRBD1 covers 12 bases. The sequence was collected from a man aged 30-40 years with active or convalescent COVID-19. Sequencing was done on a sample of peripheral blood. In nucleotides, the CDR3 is TGCGCCAGCAGCAGCCGCTCCGGGACAGGGGGCGACTATGGCTACACCTTC. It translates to CASSSRSGTGGDYGYTF.